This passage covers 30 T cell receptor beta chains from one sample sequenced in a study of T-cell memory formation after mild COVID-19. TCRdb re-derived calls from the 5' RACE reads in MiXCR, one entry per CDR3 protein. The sample shows roughly 400,000 distinct CDR3 sequences, more than 15% of them seen only once. The sequenced sample was PBMCs or a T cell subset sorted from them (not recorded which). All receptors derive from a man aged 18 to 35 who had mild COVID-19 (a few samples of this study predate the infection). Cell type and time point are not known.

This clonotype was detected a few times. The chain has TRBV11-2 and TRBJ2-5; D possibly corresponds to TRBD2 (6 bases). Trimming took 1 base from V and 1 from J, leaving 10 bases between them. The CDR3 loop spans 15 amino acids. Germline V gives CDR1 SGHAT, CDR2 FQNNGV. For the CDR3, the DNA is TGTGCCAGCAGCTTAGTGGCGGGGCCCCAAGAGACCCAGTACTTC. Translated: CASSLVAGPQETQYF.

This clonotype was seen only a few times. The CDR3 loop is CASSLEAGFVSYEQYV. The CDR3 DNA is TGTGCCAGCAGCTTGGAGGCTGGCTTCGTAAGCTACGAGCAGTACGTC. This rearrangement joins TRBV5-5 to TRBJ2-7; D remains ambiguous. Looked up from germline, CDR1 is SGHKS and CDR2 is YYEKEE (reference sequence). V shed 0 bases and J shed 3 bases, with 16 bases lying between them. There are 16 residues in the CDR3.

The chain recombines TRBV29-1 with TRBJ1-4; D not certain. This CDR3 spans 13 amino acids. Germline CDR1 is SQVTM and CDR2 is ANQGSEA. V lost 1 base and J 4 bases, leaving 7 bases between the germline ends. CDR3 amino acids: CSVEVHSNEKLFF. Here the CDR3 DNA reads TGCAGCGTTGAAGTTCACAGTAATGAAAAACTGTTTTTT.

The genes are TRBV2 and TRBJ2-5, with D perhaps matching TRBD2 (5 bases). CDR1 is SNHLY, CDR2 FYNNEI, per germline. The germline V and J ends were trimmed by 6 bases and 2 bases, with 19 bases remaining between them. CDR3 length: 16 amino acids. The CDR3 reads CASSLEGSHSQETQYF. The CDR3 DNA reads as TGTGCCAGCAGCCTTGAGGGCAGTCACTCTCAAGAGACCCAGTACTTC.

This chain uses TRBV4-1 with TRBJ1-1; TRBD1 is a possible D gene (6 bases). V was shortened by 4 bases and J by 1 base, with 13 bases between the two germline ends. Germline loops: CDR1 MGHRA, CDR2 YSYEKL. The CDR3 has 15 amino acids. CDR3 DNA sequence: TGCGCCAGCAGCCTGGGGGCGGGACGGAACACTGAAGCTTTCTTT. Its translation is CASSLGAGRNTEAFF.

This clonotype was picked up a small number of times. The chain recombines TRBV7-8 with TRBJ2-7; 8 bases agree with TRBD2. CDR3 length: 15 amino acids. The germline V gene has CDR1 SGHVS and CDR2 FQNEAQ. With 5 bases clipped from V and 2 bases from J, the junction kept 8 bases outside the gene matches. The CDR3: CASSRRLARPYEQYF. CDR3 nucleotides: TGTGCCAGCAGCCGAAGACTAGCGAGACCCTACGAGCAGTACTTC.

V and J are TRBV24-1 and TRBJ1-5; D is possibly TRBD1 (6 bases). This CDR3 comprises 17 residues. From germline, CDR1 is KGHDR and CDR2 SFDVKD. V lost 3 bases to trimming and J lost 2 bases, with 16 bases between them. CDR3 sequence: CATSDPTGSNRNQPQHF. The CDR3 DNA sequence: TGTGCCACCAGTGATCCCACAGGGAGTAATCGCAATCAGCCCCAGCATTTT.

The chain joins TRBV7-2 to TRBJ2-1; 7 bases agree with TRBD1. The CDR3 length is 15 residues. Germline V lookup: CDR1 SGHTA, CDR2 FQGNSA. Trimming took 5 bases from V and 9 from J; bases not matched to a gene: 13. The CDR3 coding sequence is TGTGCCAGCAGCGCGAGTCAGGGGGATAGGAGTGAGCAGTTCTTC. Its translation is CASSASQGDRSEQFF. Full variable domain (outside the CDR3, taken from reference TRBV7-2 and TRBJ2-1): GAGVSQSPSNKVTEKGKDVELRCDPISGHTALYWYRQSLGQGLEFLIYFQGNSAPDKSGLPSDRFSAERTGGSVSTLTIQRTQQEDSAVYLCASSASQGDRSEQFFGPGTRLTVL.

Many counts were recorded for this clonotype. The junction and the germline gene differ at one end; a read error may be behind it. The gene calls are TRBV5-1 and TRBJ2-5; D ambiguous. The CDR3 sequence is 12 residues long. CDR1 and CDR2 from the germline V gene are SGHRS and YFSETQ. Here the CDR3 reads CASSLEAETQYF. The CDR3 coding sequence is TGTGCCAGCAGCTTGGAAGCGGAGACCCAGTACTTC. The whole variable domain, filled in from reference TRBV5-1 and TRBJ2-5, reads KAGVTQTPRYLIKTRGQQVTLSCSPISGHRSVSWYQQTPGQGLQFLFEYFSETQRNKGNFPGRFSGRQFSNSRSEMNVSTLELGDSALYLCASSLEAETQYFGPGTRLLVL.

The genes are TRBV4-2 and TRBJ1-6, with a possible D match to TRBD1 (5 bases). CDR3 size: 16 residues. Germline loops: CDR1 LGHNA, CDR2 YNFKEQ. The germline V and J ends were trimmed by 0 bases and 8 bases, with 14 bases remaining between them. CDR3 amino acids: CASSQDQGQGDSPLHF. CDR3 in DNA: TGTGCCAGCAGCCAAGATCAAGGGCAGGGAGATTCACCCCTCCACTTT.

The rearrangement uses TRBV7-8 and TRBJ1-4, with TRBD1 matching 8 bases. CDR3 length equals 16 residues. Trimming at V came to 4 bases and at J to 6 bases, leaving 10 bases not matched to a gene. Germline V gene lookup returns CDR1 SGHVS and CDR2 FQNEAQ. The CDR3 coding sequence is TGTGCCAGCAGCTCGATCCCGACAGGGGAGGATGAAAAACTGTTTTTT. This gives the protein CASSSIPTGEDEKLFF.

This clonotype occurred a few times. J is TRBJ1-2 and V is TRBV11-2, with D maybe TRBD1 (6 bases). The CDR3 spans 14 residues. Between the trimmed V and J ends, which lost 5 bases and 2 bases, there was a span of 12 bases. Looked up from germline, CDR1 is SGHAT and CDR2 is FQNNGV. The CDR3 spells CASSRGGANYGYTF. The CDR3 nucleotides read TGTGCCAGCAGCCGGGGGGGGGCCAACTATGGCTACACCTTC. Based on the CDR3 plus reference TRBV11-2 and TRBJ1-2, the full variable domain is EAGVAQSPRYKIIEKRQSVAFWCNPISGHATLYWYQQILGQGPKLLIQFQNNGVVDDSQLPKDRFSAERLKGVDSTLKIQPAKLEDSAVYLCASSRGGANYGYTFGSGTRLTVV.

The rearrangement uses TRBV7-2 and TRBJ2-3, with D perhaps TRBD2 (6 bases). In germline, CDR1 is SGHTA, CDR2 FQGNSA. The CDR3 consists of 13 residues. V lost 3 bases and J lost 7, with 11 bases in between. The CDR3 protein is CASSLLGRYTQYF. The CDR3 coding sequence is TGTGCCAGCAGCTTGTTGGGGAGGTATACGCAGTATTTT.

The chain recombines TRBV6-6 with TRBJ1-4; perhaps TRBD1 as D (5 bases). Germline CDR1 is MNHNY and CDR2 is SVGAGI (reference sequence). The CDR3 is 14 amino acids. V dropped 5 bases and J dropped 6 bases, with 13 bases sitting between them. The CDR3 region is CASSPGTRDEKLFF. CDR3 nucleotide sequence: TGTGCCAGCAGTCCCGGGACGAGGGATGAAAAACTGTTTTTT.

V gene TRBV4-3 combines with J gene TRBJ1-4; maybe TRBD1 (6 bases). The CDR3 contains 15 residues. V was shortened by 2 bases and J by 8 bases, with 15 bases between the two germline ends. In germline, CDR1 is LGHNA, CDR2 YSLEER. The DNA for the CDR3 is TGCGCCAGCAGCCAAATCCGGGGGCTTTGGGAAAAACTGTTTTTT. This sequence encodes CASSQIRGLWEKLFF.

This chain links TRBV20-1 with TRBJ1-5; D uncertain. The V and J ends lost 1 base and 0 bases respectively, with 10 bases between them. Germline V gives CDR1 DFQATT, CDR2 SNEGSKA (reference sequence). The CDR3 is made up of 15 amino acids. The CDR3 nucleotides read TGCAGTGCTAGAGGGGCCCCCACTAGCAATCAGCCCCAGCATTTT. It is translated as CSARGAPTSNQPQHF.

The V and J genes are TRBV4-1 and TRBJ2-7; possibly TRBD1 or TRBD2 for D (6 bases each). V was clipped by 4 bases and J by 9 bases, with 16 bases between them. The germline CDR1 and CDR2 sequences are MGHRA and YSYEKL. This CDR3 has 13 amino acids. The DNA for the CDR3 is TGCGCCAGCAGCCCCGTCCCCGGGGGCTGGCAGTACGTC. It is translated as CASSPVPGGWQYV.

The chain couples TRBV28 to TRBJ1-1; no reliable D call. The germline V and J ends were trimmed by 2 bases and 4 bases, with 11 bases remaining between them. There are 14 residues in the CDR3. From germline, CDR1 is MDHEN and CDR2 SYDVKM. The DNA of the CDR3 is TGTGCCAGCAGTTTAGCAGTCGGAGGCACTGAAGCTTTCTTT. It specifies CASSLAVGGTEAFF.

This clonotype was counted at least ten times. V is TRBV5-1 and J is TRBJ2-5, with D hard to call. The CDR3 has 14 residues. The V gene's germline CDR1 is SGHRS and CDR2 YFSETQ. Trimming stripped 1 base from V and 2 bases from J, with 9 bases between. CDR3 region: CASSLLGSQETQYF. DNA of the CDR3: TGCGCCAGCAGCTTGTTGGGATCACAAGAGACCCAGTACTTC.

This clonotype has only a few counts. This rearrangement joins TRBV7-9 to TRBJ2-7; D might be TRBD1 or TRBD2, each matching 5 bases. The CDR3 has 14 residues. Between the trimmed V and J ends, which lost 4 bases and 2 bases, there was a span of 12 bases. Per the germline V gene, CDR1 is SEHNR and CDR2 is FQNEAQ (reference sequence). The CDR3 DNA reads TGTGCCAGCAGCTCCCGGGGACCCGCCTACGAGCAGTACTTC. Translating gives CASSSRGPAYEQYF.

The genes are TRBV28 and TRBJ1-5; possibly TRBD1 for D (6 bases). Trimming left V 3 bases short and J 1 base short, with 13 bases between. CDR3 length: 16 residues. Germline CDR1 and CDR2: MDHEN and SYDVKM. The CDR3 spells CASSFGGRGSNQPQHF. CDR3 sequence (DNA): TGTGCCAGCAGTTTTGGGGGGCGCGGGAGCAATCAGCCCCAGCATTTT.

The chain uses TRBV2 and TRBJ1-6, with D unresolved. Trimming removed 6 bases from V and 9 bases from J, with 9 bases in between. Per germline, CDR1 SNHLY and CDR2 FYNNEI. The CDR3 loop spans 12 amino acids. CDR3 nucleotide sequence: TGTGCCAGCAGGACCGAAAGTTCACCCCTCCACTTT. Translating gives CASRTESSPLHF.

The rearrangement uses TRBV27 and TRBJ1-5; TRBD1 agrees at 7 bases. The CDR3 spans 15 residues. V was pared by 7 bases and J by 3 bases, with 9 bases of the junction left unmatched. The germline V gene has CDR1 MNHEY and CDR2 SMNVEV (reference sequence). DNA for the CDR3: TGTGCCAGCACCGCGACAGGGAGGACCAATCAGCCCCAGCATTTT. Amino acid sequence: CASTATGRTNQPQHF.

This clonotype was seen at least ten times. This chain connects TRBV7-9 to TRBJ2-3, with D possibly TRBD2 on 6 matching bases. The germline V and J ends were trimmed by 1 base and 0 bases, with 17 bases remaining between them. CDR3 length equals 18 residues. Germline V gene lookup returns CDR1 SEHNR and CDR2 FQNEAQ (reference sequence). CDR3 nucleotide sequence: TGTGCCAGCAGCTTAGGACTAGATTGGGGCACTAGCACAGATACGCAGTATTTT. It specifies CASSLGLDWGTSTDTQYF.

The DNA for the CDR3 is TGCAGCGTTGGCCCAGAAAACACTGAAGCTTTCTTT. As protein: CSVGPENTEAFF. The chain couples TRBV29-1 to TRBJ1-1; D is unresolved. The V and J ends lost 4 bases and 2 bases respectively, with 8 bases between them. The germline gives CDR1 SQVTM, CDR2 ANQGSEA. The CDR3 length is 12 residues.

This clonotype was observed a handful of times. This sequence joins TRBV29-1 and TRBJ1-3, with D tentatively TRBD1 (5 bases). Germline V gene data show CDR1 as SQVTM and CDR2 as ANQGSEA. The V and J ends lost 4 bases and 0 bases respectively, with 10 bases between them. This CDR3 has 14 residues. The CDR3 sequence is CSVVGGNSGNTIYF. The CDR3 DNA reads as TGCAGCGTTGTCGGGGGTAACTCTGGAAACACCATATATTTT.

CDR3 amino acids: CSVGQVETGELFF. CDR3 DNA: TGCAGCGTTGGACAGGTAGAGACCGGGGAGCTGTTTTTT. This chain joins TRBV29-1 and TRBJ2-2; perhaps TRBD1 as D (6 bases). V was clipped by 4 bases and J by 5 bases, with 11 bases between them. This CDR3 comprises 13 residues. Per the germline V gene, CDR1 is SQVTM and CDR2 is ANQGSEA.

This clonotype has ten or more counts. V gene TRBV20-1 combines with J gene TRBJ2-7; 9 bases map to TRBD1. Germline loops: CDR1 DFQATT, CDR2 SNEGSKA (reference sequence). With 6 bases clipped from V and 1 base from J, the junction kept 1 base outside the gene matches. The CDR3 length is 12 residues. The CDR3: CSAGTGSYEQYF. DNA of the CDR3: TGCAGTGCCGGGACAGGGTCCTACGAGCAGTACTTC.

The table lists this clonotype with a few counts. This chain uses TRBV20-1 with TRBJ1-6; no firm D call. The length of the CDR3 is 13 residues. The germline V gene has CDR1 DFQATT and CDR2 SNEGSKA (reference sequence). Trimming pared 5 bases from V and 10 bases from J, leaving 15 bases between. CDR3 sequence: CSAPEGAVSPLHF. The CDR3 DNA reads TGCAGTGCTCCGGAAGGAGCAGTCTCACCCCTCCACTTT.

This clonotype was counted a few times. The chain links TRBV7-2 to TRBJ2-2; TRBD1 is a possible D gene (5 bases). The V gene's germline CDR1 is SGHTA and CDR2 FQGNSA. The ends were cut back, 3 bases at V and 6 bases at J, with 8 bases in the middle. CDR3 length: 13 amino acids. The CDR3 DNA is TGTGCCAGCAGCTTCCAGGGTTCCGGGGAGCTGTTTTTT. This codes for CASSFQGSGELFF. Full variable domain (outside the CDR3, taken from reference TRBV7-2 and TRBJ2-2): GAGVSQSPSNKVTEKGKDVELRCDPISGHTALYWYRQSLGQGLEFLIYFQGNSAPDKSGLPSDRFSAERTGGSVSTLTIQRTQQEDSAVYLCASSFQGSGELFFGEGSRLTVL.